Sequencing of this T cell receptor (beta chain) was carried out in a study of T cells expressing NK-cell markers. Findings of the study overall: In several donors, these clonotypes also led the CD3+CD56-NKG2C+ fraction.

TCRdb reprocessed the 5' RACE reads; each CDR3 protein has one entry and no DNA is given. This sample's clone table lists 140,000 or so distinct CDR3 sequences. Germline loops: CDR1 SGHVS, CDR2 FQNEAQ. This CDR3 is 12 amino acids long. Regarding this clonotype: Its antigen remains unknown.

The source is a man younger than 35 in good health. This chain joins TRBV7-8 and TRBJ1-5. Material for sequencing was blood T cells: a sorted CD56 or NKG2C T cell subset, CD4+ or CD8+ T cells, or bulk PBMC T cells (not recorded which). The CDR3 is CASSLVDQPQHF. Combining the CDR3 with reference TRBV7-8 and TRBJ1-5 gives the whole variable domain GAGVSQSPRYKVAKRGQDVALRCDPISGHVSLFWYQQALGQGPEFLTYFQNEAQLDKSGLPSDRFFAERPEGSVSTLKIQRTQQEDSAVYLCASSLVDQPQHFGDGTRLSIL.